Reported below is one T cell receptor (beta chain). The target of this receptor is not known. There are no base qualities to consult, and no much larger clone falls within one base. In total, roughly 670 healthy bone marrow donors made up the cohort. Cohort members were all nominally healthy when sampled, although unrecorded immune exposures were likely present. The donor tested CMV seropositive, placing the donor among the approximately 290 seropositive members of the cohort. Every donor gave a peripheral blood sample, and the peripheral blood mononuclear cells from that sample were used for TCR beta sequencing. Genomic DNA extraction from the blood cell samples was performed with the Qiagen DNeasy Blood Extraction Kit. Reading from cysteine to phenylalanine, the CDR3 counts 18 amino acids. CDR3 DNA only is kept here, 54 bases in frame from base 1. V trim: 1 base; J trim: 0 bases; unmatched bases: 8. Via the germline V gene (reference sequence), CDR1 is SEHNR and CDR2 FQNEAQ.

The sample comes from a study of cytomegalovirus exposure and HLA in healthy donors (dated by TCRdb to the late 2010s). Concerning the study at large: In an earlier analysis of roughly 590 of the donors, 276 Gb of sequence data and 95 million to 130 million unique TCR beta sequences from about 179 million T cells were reported. Roughly 290 gigabases of sequencing data and roughly 80 million unique TCR sequences made up an early release that covered some 640 HLA-typed donors. Among the approximately 400 genotyped donors, around 81% belonged to the genetic ancestry cluster associated with self-reported Caucasian donors. The aim of the study was to test whether cataloging public T cell receptors could identify signatures of past pathogen exposure. The study profiled the T cell repertoires of about 720 subjects by immunosequencing and related them to cytomegalovirus serostatus. Along with the approximately 700-subject first cohort, a separate validation cohort of roughly 110 different subjects was used. The study combined high-throughput TCR immunosequencing, statistical association of individual TCRs with disease status, and machine learning to predict cytomegalovirus infection status. In a later analysis, previously published TCR beta repertoires from several hundred donors were re-analyzed and high-resolution HLA genotyping was added so that TCR occurrence patterns could be studied. Rather than drawing on any new phenotypic data, the later analysis identified candidate immune exposures from TCR beta sequences and the way those sequences occurred across donors. To decide whether each TCR beta V gene segment behaved as functional or pseudogenic, an earlier analysis of some 600 of the donors relied on high-throughput TCR beta sequencing. Donor age, sex, ethnicity and CMV serostatus were collected together with the repertoire data. A later genetic analysis used genome-wide SNP genotypes for about three fifths of the roughly 700 donors, treating that subset as a discovery cohort. All discovery cohort repertoires had been generated on a single sequencing platform. HLA typing included class I and class II loci at four-digit resolution. The number of donors typed differed by locus, with 629-630 for A, B, C, DRB1 and DQB1, roughly 550 for DQA1, 606 for DPA1, and some 470 for DPB1. A few DR-DQ haplotypes were treated as single units for association and clustering because of strong linkage in the cohort. Across approximately 400 genotyped donors of the cohort, an average of roughly 250,000 unique TCR beta nucleotide sequences per donor were sequenced, and 15% to 20% of those sequences were non-productive.

Broad study findings and their caveats: A total of about 150 TCR beta chains were listed by the study as associated with cytomegalovirus. In a later analysis, HLA-associated TCR beta chains showed more clonal expansion and lower generation probabilities than non-associated chains that were equally common. Cytomegalovirus status was reported to be diagnosed by the classifier with high specificity and sensitivity in both the original and validation cohorts. Linkage disequilibrium might explain the correlated functional status among segregating V segments, but an unknown experimental factor could not be excluded. When HLA alleles, especially DR and DQ, strongly co-occurred, TCR associations were difficult to assign to individual alleles. V-gene and J-gene trimming of TCR beta chains was associated with a missense DCLRE1C variant in a later genetic analysis, and the association was replicated in an independent cohort. A cluster of highly shared sequence variants was judged likely to be a technical artifact of the sequencing pipeline. Immune exposure information for the cohort was limited to CMV serostatus. This cohort had only TCR beta chains sequenced, and the lack of alpha or paired-chain data limited which features could be detected. In a later analysis, several top co-occurrence clusters were reported to appear linked to parvovirus B19, influenza, CMV and Epstein-Barr virus. In a later analysis, the rate of TCR association differed among HLA loci, with DRB1 alleles having the most associated TCRs and HLA-C alleles having the fewest. A further reported finding was that TCR beta sequences accurately predicted the HLA-A and HLA-B alleles for most subjects in the first cohort. An earlier analysis of some 590 of the donors showed that most TCR beta V segments appeared in productive rearrangements either about 87% or about 30% of the time, which broadly matched IMGT annotations. Most CMV-associated TCR beta chains appeared to be HLA-restricted in a later analysis, and the HLA associations seemed to be driven largely by CMV exposure. A later analysis associated 16,951 TCR beta sequences with specific HLA alleles at a false discovery rate of 0.05. The authors suggested that the approach could potentially be generalized to other disease states and immunological phenotypes. Most TCR sequences were observed very rarely across donors, whereas some public TCRs were present in many individuals. Because some donors lacked HLA typing at each locus, the association tests relied only on the typed subset. The presence/absence analyses assumed that sequencing depth was roughly uniform across donors, and that assumption may not be true. About 17 rarely observed V segments, including chromosome 9 orphons, were excluded from the earlier analysis of several hundred of the donors because counts were too low. In a later genetic analysis, fewer N-insertions in productive TCRs were reported among donors in an Asian-associated ancestry cluster than the approximately 670-donor mean. Some IMGT-functional V segments, including TRBV6-2 and TRBV6-3, could not be distinguished by the 87-base-pair reads and were therefore excluded. Three of the identified cytomegalovirus-associated TCR beta chains were confirmed in vitro to be specific for cytomegalovirus antigens.

The library was produced with the immunoSEQ multiplex PCR assay. For the multiplex PCR, a mixture combining 60 forward primers for TCR Vbeta segments and 13 reverse primers for TCR Jbeta segments was used. The CDR3 region of rearranged TCR beta genes was amplified from genomic DNA with a multiplex PCR assay. The amplified TCR beta libraries were sequenced on the Illumina HiSeq System as 87-base-pair reads. Concerning the study's data processing: Across the roughly 640 repertoires, a later analysis counted 80 million or so unique TCR beta chains, around 10 million of which were shared by at least two donors. To remove PCR and sequencing errors, raw reads were error-corrected and collapsed into unique sequences using a nearest-neighbor algorithm that merged closely related sequences. Alignment of CDR3 sequences to IMGT reference sequences was used to assign V, D and J gene segments. For a sequence to be retained, at least a six-nucleotide match to both a V gene segment and a J gene segment was required. Rearrangements were classified as productive when the CDR3 lacked stop codons and remained in frame with V and J, and all other rearrangements were classified as non-productive. Following IMGT convention, CDR3 was defined as the stretch from the second conserved V-encoded cysteine up to the conserved J-encoded phenylalanine. The earlier analysis of a few hundred of the donors excluded any sequence lacking an unambiguous match to a single V gene segment. In an earlier analysis of approximately 560 of the donors, a V segment was called functional when productive rearrangements were above 56.7%, and segregating when the standard deviation between donors exceeded 5%. To diagnose cytomegalovirus status from the catalog of TCR beta chain sequences, a statistical classification framework was built. A later analysis assigned V and J genes by comparing TCR nucleotide sequences with IMGT/GENE-DB human TR gene sequences. The TCRdist pipeline was used in a later analysis to assign CDR3 sequences and most-parsimonious VDJ recombination scenarios. In a later analysis, every TCR beta chain was defined by the combination of its CDR3 amino acid sequence and its V-gene family, and reads without a unique V-gene family were dropped. To address suspected cross-contamination and a sequencing artifact, a later analysis removed 450 to 700 highly shared, low-generation-probability nucleotide sequences. For each public chain, a later analysis derived a clonal expansion index from normalized ranks of inferred template counts within each repertoire. Generation probabilities in a later analysis came from a VDJ recombination model fitted to out-of-frame rearrangements, and those results were checked against IGoR. In a later analysis, hypergeometric tests were used to score TCR-TCR, TCR-HLA and TCR-CMV co-occurrence, with a repertoire-size bias correction applied to TCR pairs. A later analysis estimated false discovery rates by permuting HLA or CMV assignments 20 times. In a later analysis, co-occurring TCRs were grouped using DBSCAN, with TCRdist sequence similarity added in when clustering inside HLA-allele-positive subsets. Co-occurrence clustering excluded repertoires with fewer than 30,000 or more than 120,000 public chains, plus five with anomalous nucleotide sharing. The immuneACCESS repertoire file appears here via TCRdb, limited to in-frame rearrangements. These files lack a portion of the clones; in checked studies, under half of the deficit traces to unresolved V genes, and the cause of the others is not known. V and J calls and clone size come straight from that table; D and trimming were deduced from the DNA. For this sample there are over 100,000 clones; just under 70% appear just once. About 9% of the sample comes from the top ten.

Here the chain combines TRBV7-9 and TRBJ2-4, and 8 bases in between align with TRBD1. Input material: PBMCs. The receptor's source is a man aged 25 to 40 in good health and CMV-seropositive. The CDR3 is CASSLEWDRHQAKNIQYF. Here is the DNA: TGTGCCAGCAGCTTAGAATGGGACAGGCACCAAGCCAAAAACATTCAGTACTTC.